The clone carrying this T cell receptor (beta chain) was observed many times. Antigen: not known. Breast cancer patients provided tissue from their axillary draining lymph nodes. This CDR3 region has 13 residues. The germline V and J ends were trimmed by 6 bases and 1 base, with 10 bases remaining between them. Germline assignment: CDR1 DFQATT and CDR2 SNEGSKA (reference sequence). TCRdb reprocessed the multiplex PCR reads via MiXCR and lists one record per CDR3 protein. The repertoire holds 200,000 to 250,000 distinct CDR3 sequences, with less than 40% as singletons. This sample is part of a study of breast tumors, draining lymph nodes, adjacent tissues. The study's findings and limits: Tumor TCR diversity was below lymph nodes but above nontumor tissue. That most tumor T cells come from lymph nodes remained unproven. Data fit most tumor T cells coming from lymph node, expanding in tumor. Tumor and nontumor repertoires were significantly more similar in luminal-like than in basal-like breast cancer.

The chain couples TRBV20-1 to TRBJ1-5, with a tentative D call TRBD1 (6 bases). Sample: axillary lymph node tissue. The sequence derives from a female donor with breast cancer. Some clones in this sample may be carry-over from other donors' samples. The CDR3 spells CSARGNSNQPQHF. The CDR3, as DNA: TGCAGTGCCAGGGGAAACAGCAATCAGCCCCAGCATTTT.